Described below is a single TCR beta chain sequence and its context. The data were taken from a study of T cells of healthy individuals. TCRdb re-called the 5' RACE reads with MiXCR, one entry per CDR3 protein. The data hold 40,000 to 65,000 distinct CDR3 sequences, with roughly 14% observed a single time. The clonotype was recovered from a human donor in good health.

CDR3 sequence: CAWSGQGALAAFF. The CDR3 DNA reads TGTGCCTGGAGTGGACAGGGGGCCCTTGCAGCTTTCTTT. This rearrangement joins TRBV30 to TRBJ1-1, with 10 bases that match TRBD1. CDR3 length: 13 residues. Germline V gives CDR1 GTSNPN, CDR2 SVGIG (reference sequence). With V trimmed by 1 base and J by 10 bases, 6 bases remained unmatched.